This TCR beta chain was profiled in a study of cytomegalovirus exposure and HLA in healthy donors. Study outcomes and limitations: Through in vitro validation, a few CMV-associated chains were shown to be specific for CMV antigens.

Note on this clone: The target antigen is unknown.

The PCR employed 60 Vbeta primers together with 13 Jbeta primers. Libraries were prepared by immunoSEQ multiplex PCR; TCRdb keeps only in-frame clonotypes and omits some of them. This sample has 200,000 or so clones, with 65% to 85% found just once. In germline, CDR1 is SGHTA, CDR2 FQGNSA. This CDR3 comprises 14 residues. V lost 5 bases, J lost 4 bases, and 7 bases stayed unmatched. This TCR was recovered from a boy aged 2 to 10 in good health and CMV-seronegative. The chain joins TRBV7-2 to TRBJ1-2, with 7 bases aligning to TRBD1. Sequenced sample: PBMCs. Written as DNA, the CDR3 is TGTGCCAGCAGCACCGGGACAGCAAGCTATGGCTACACCTTC. It translates to CASSTGTASYGYTF. The entire variable domain, with the rest obtained from reference TRBV7-2 and TRBJ1-2, is as follows: GAGVSQSPSNKVTEKGKDVELRCDPISGHTALYWYRQSLGQGLEFLIYFQGNSAPDKSGLPSDRFSAERTGGSVSTLTIQRTQQEDSAVYLCASSTGTASYGYTFGSGTRLTVV.